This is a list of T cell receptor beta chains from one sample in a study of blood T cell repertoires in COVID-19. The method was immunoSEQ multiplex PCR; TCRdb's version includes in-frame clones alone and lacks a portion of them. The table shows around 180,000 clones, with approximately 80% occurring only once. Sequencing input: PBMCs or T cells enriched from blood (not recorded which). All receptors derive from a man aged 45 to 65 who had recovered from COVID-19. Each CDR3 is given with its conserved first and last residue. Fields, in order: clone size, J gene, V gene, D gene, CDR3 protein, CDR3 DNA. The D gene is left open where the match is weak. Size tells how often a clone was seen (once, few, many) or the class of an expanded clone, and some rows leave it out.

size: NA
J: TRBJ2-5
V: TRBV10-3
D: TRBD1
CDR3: CAISDRTGGVETQYF
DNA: TGTGCCATCAGTGACCGGACAGGGGGTGTGGAGACCCAGTACTTC

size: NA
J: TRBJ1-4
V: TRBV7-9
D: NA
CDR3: CASSLQGWSNEKLFF
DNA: TGTGCCAGCAGCTTACAGGGGTGGAGTAATGAAAAACTGTTTTTT

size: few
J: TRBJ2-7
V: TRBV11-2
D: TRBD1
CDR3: CASSLVGGQDSSSYEQYF
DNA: TGTGCCAGCAGCTTAGTAGGGGGACAGGACTCTAGCTCCTACGAGCAGTACTTC

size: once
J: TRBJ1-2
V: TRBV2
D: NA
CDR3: CASRRESSANYGYTF
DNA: TGTGCCAGTAGGAGGGAGAGTTCTGCTAACTATGGCTACACCTTC

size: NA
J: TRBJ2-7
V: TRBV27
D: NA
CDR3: CASSLMVSQGPYEQYF
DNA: TGTGCCAGCAGTTTAATGGTTTCTCAGGGGCCCTACGAGCAGTACTTC

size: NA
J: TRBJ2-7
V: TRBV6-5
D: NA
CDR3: CASTIGGLKYEQYF
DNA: TGTGCCAGCACTATCGGAGGACTCAAATACGAGCAGTACTTC

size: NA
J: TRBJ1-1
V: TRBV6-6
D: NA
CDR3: CASSPRQGSFDTEAFF
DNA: TGTGCCAGCAGCCCCCGGCAGGGCTCTTTTGACACTGAAGCTTTCTTT

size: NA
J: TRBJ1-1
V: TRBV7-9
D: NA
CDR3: CASSFGETEAFF
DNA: TGTGCCAGCAGCTTCGGGGAGACTGAAGCTTTCTTT

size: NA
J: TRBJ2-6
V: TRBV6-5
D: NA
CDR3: CASSSDSSSGANVLTF
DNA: TGTGCCAGCAGTTCGGACAGCTCCTCTGGGGCCAACGTCCTGACTTTC

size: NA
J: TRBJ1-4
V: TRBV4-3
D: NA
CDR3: CASSQVNQGGEKLFF
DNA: TGCGCCAGCAGCCAAGTCAATCAGGGTGGTGAAAAACTGTTTTTT

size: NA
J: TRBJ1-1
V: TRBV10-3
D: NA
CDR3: CAISETLNTEAFF
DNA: TGTGCCATCAGTGAGACATTGAACACTGAAGCTTTCTTT

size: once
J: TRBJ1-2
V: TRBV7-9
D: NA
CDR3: CASSSAGSWGYTF
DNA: TGTGCCAGCAGCTCAGCAGGGAGTTGGGGCTACACCTTC

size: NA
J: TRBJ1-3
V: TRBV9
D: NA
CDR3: CASSIIQGLAGNTIYF
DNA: TGTGCCAGCAGCATAATACAGGGTTTAGCTGGAAACACCATATATTTT

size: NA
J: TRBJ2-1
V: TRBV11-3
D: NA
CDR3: CASSRNSGWDNEQFF
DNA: TGTGCCAGCAGCCGAAACTCAGGGTGGGACAATGAGCAGTTCTTC

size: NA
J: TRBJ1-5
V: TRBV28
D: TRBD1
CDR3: CASSLSGQGNQPQHF
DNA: TGTGCCAGCAGTTTATCGGGACAGGGTAATCAGCCCCAGCATTTT

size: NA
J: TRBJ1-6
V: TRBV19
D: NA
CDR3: CASSIVPPSSYNSPLHF
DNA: TGTGCCAGTAGTATAGTCCCGCCGAGCTCCTATAATTCACCCCTCCACTTT

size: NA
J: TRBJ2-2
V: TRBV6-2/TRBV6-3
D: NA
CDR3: CASSSDTANTGELFF
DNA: TGTGCCAGCAGCTCCGACACCGCGAACACCGGGGAGCTGTTTTTT

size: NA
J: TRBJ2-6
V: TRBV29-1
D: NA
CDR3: CSVESVSGANVLTF
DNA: TGCAGCGTTGAATCTGTCTCTGGGGCCAACGTCCTGACTTTC

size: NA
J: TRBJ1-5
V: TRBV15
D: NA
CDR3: CATSRDTGGRLINQPQHF
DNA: TGTGCCACCAGCAGAGATACGGGGGGCAGGTTAATAAATCAGCCCCAGCATTTT

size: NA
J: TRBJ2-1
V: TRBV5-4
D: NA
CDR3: CASSETYNEQFF
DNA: TGTGCCAGCAGCGAGACTTACAATGAGCAGTTCTTC